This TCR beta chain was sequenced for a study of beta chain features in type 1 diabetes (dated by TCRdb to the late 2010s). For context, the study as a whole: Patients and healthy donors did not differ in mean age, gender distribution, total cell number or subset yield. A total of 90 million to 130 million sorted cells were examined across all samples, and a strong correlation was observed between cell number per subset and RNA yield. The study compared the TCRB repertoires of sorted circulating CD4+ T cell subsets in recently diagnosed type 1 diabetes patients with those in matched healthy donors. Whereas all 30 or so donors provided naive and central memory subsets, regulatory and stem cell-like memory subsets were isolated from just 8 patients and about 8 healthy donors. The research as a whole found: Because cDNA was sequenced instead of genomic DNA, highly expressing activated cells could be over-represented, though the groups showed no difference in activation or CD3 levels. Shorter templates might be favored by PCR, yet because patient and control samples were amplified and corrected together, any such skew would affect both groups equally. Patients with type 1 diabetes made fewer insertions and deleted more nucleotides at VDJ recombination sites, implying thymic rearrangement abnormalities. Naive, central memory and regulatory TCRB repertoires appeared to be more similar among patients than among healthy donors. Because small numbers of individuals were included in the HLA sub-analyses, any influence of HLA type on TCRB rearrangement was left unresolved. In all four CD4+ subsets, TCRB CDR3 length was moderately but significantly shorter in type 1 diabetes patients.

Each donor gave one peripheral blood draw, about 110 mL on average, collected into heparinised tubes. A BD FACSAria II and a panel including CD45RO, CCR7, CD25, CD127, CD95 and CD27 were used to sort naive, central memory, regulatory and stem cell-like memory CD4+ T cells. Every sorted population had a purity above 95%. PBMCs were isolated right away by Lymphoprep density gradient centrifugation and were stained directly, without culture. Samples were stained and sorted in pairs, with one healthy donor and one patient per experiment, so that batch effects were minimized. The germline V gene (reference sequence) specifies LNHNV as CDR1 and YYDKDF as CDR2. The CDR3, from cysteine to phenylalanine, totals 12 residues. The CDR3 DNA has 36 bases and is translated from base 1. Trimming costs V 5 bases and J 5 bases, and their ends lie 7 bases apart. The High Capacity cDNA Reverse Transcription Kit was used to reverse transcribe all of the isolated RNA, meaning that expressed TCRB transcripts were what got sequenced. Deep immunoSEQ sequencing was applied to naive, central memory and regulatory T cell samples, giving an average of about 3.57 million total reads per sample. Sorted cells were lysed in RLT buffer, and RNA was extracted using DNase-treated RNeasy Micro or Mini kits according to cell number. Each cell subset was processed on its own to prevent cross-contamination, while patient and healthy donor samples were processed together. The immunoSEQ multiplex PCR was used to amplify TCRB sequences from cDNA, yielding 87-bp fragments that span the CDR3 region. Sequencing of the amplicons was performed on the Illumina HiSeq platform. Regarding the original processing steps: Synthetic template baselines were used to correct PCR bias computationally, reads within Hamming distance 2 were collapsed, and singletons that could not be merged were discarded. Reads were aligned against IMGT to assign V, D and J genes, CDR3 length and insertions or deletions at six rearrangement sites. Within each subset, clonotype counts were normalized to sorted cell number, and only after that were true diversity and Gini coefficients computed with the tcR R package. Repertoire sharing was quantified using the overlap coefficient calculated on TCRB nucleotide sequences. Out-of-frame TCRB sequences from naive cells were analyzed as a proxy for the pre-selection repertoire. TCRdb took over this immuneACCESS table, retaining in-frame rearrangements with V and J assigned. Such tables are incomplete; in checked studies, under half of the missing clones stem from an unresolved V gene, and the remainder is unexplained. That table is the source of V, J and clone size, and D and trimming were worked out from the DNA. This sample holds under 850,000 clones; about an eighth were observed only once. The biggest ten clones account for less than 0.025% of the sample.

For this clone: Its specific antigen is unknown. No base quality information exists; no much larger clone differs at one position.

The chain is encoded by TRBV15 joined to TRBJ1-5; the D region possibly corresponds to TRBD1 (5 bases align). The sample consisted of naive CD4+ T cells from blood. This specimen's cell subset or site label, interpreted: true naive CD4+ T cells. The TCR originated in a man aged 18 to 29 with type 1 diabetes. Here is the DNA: TGTGCCACCAGCGACAGTTATCAGCCCCAGCATTTT. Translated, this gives CATSDSYQPQHF.